This TCR beta chain stems from a study of shared clonotypes between healthy human individuals. Profiling relied on immunoSEQ multiplex PCR, and the TCRdb table lists in-frame clones only, not all of them. The sample lists about 590,000 clones, about 95% occurring once. The CDR3 is 17 residues long. After removal of 8 bases from V and 0 bases from J, the junction contained 11 bases not matched to a gene. Germline CDR1 MNHEY, CDR2 SMNVEV (reference sequence). CD45RO-negative, CCR7-positively selected cells formed the naive CD8 fraction, excluding terminally differentiated effector memory CD45RA+ cells.

Sequencing used naive CD8+ T cells sorted from blood. The J gene is TRBJ2-4, the V gene TRBV27; 9 bases are shared with TRBD2. This clonotype originated in a woman in her 30s in good health. CDR3 region: CASGLLTSGVAKNIQYF. The CDR3 nucleotides read TGTGCCAGCGGACTTTTGACTAGCGGAGTAGCCAAAAACATTCAGTACTTC.